Included here is one TCR beta chain sequence, with context. Data came from immunoSEQ multiplex PCR; TCRdb stores just in-frame clones and leaves some out. The sample shows approximately 58,000 clones, about 96% of them seen only once. This sample was included in a study of T cells after somatic rescue of genetic block. CDR3 size: 15 residues. Losses at the gene ends were 3 bases for V and 3 bases for J; bases not matched to a gene: 4. Per the germline V gene, CDR1 is SGHAT and CDR2 is FQNNGV. V usage is TRBV11-2 and J usage is TRBJ2-7; 11 bases align to TRBD2. The sequence was obtained from a child under three years old. Sequencing was performed on peripheral blood mononuclear cells (PBMCs). In nucleotides, the CDR3 is TGTGCCAGCAGCTTGATAGCGGGAGGGGTCTACGAGCAGTACTTC. Its translation: CASSLIAGGVYEQYF.